Following are 12 T cell receptor beta chains from one sample sequenced in a study of PD-1 blockade in classical Hodgkin lymphoma. Time point reported: cycle 4 day 1 (C4D1), after more than five weeks of nivolumab. Each patient experienced a relapse that followed autologous stem cell transplantation, and brentuximab vedotin exposure varied. Clones were read by immunoSEQ multiplex PCR, and TCRdb kept only the in-frame ones, dropping some. The sample contains about 28,000 clones, about four fifths of which appear only once. This sample comprised peripheral blood mononuclear cells (PBMCs), obtained before the fourth cycle of nivolumab. The source of these receptors is a human donor with classical Hodgkin lymphoma.

The sample holds a few counts of this clone. The rearrangement links TRBV5-1 to TRBJ2-3, with 9 bases fitting TRBD2. CDR3 length: 16 amino acids. Germline CDR1 SGHRS, CDR2 YFSETQ. After removal of 4 bases from V and 3 bases from J, the junction contained 9 bases not matched to a gene. As DNA, the CDR3 is TGCGCCAGCAGCCCTTTAGCGGGAGCGTTAACAGATACGCAGTATTTT. Translated: CASSPLAGALTDTQYF. Variable domain in full (rest from reference TRBV5-1 and TRBJ2-3): KAGVTQTPRYLIKTRGQQVTLSCSPISGHRSVSWYQQTPGQGLQFLFEYFSETQRNKGNFPGRFSGRQFSNSRSEMNVSTLELGDSALYLCASSPLAGALTDTQYFGPGTRLTVL.

Here the CDR3 DNA reads TGTGCCAGCAGTTTAGATAGTGATACGCAGTATTTT. It is translated as CASSLDSDTQYF. This chain joins TRBV28 and TRBJ2-3; unclear D gene. V lost 2 bases and J 6 bases, leaving 6 bases between the germline ends. Germline CDR1 is MDHEN and CDR2 is SYDVKM. CDR3 length: 12 residues.

The chain employs TRBV28 and TRBJ2-7; maybe TRBD1 (5 bases). The CDR3 has 15 amino acids. V was cut by 5 bases and J by 5 bases, with 19 bases left in between. The germline V gene encodes CDR1 MDHEN and CDR2 SYDVKM. The CDR3: CASSKVQGTVHEQYF. CDR3 bases: TGTGCCAGCAGTAAAGTCCAGGGTACGGTCCACGAGCAGTACTTC.

The gene calls are TRBV6-5 and TRBJ1-1; TRBD1 agrees at 8 bases. Germline V gene lookup returns CDR1 MNHEY and CDR2 SVGAGI. The length of the CDR3 is 15 residues. The trim removed 0 bases at V and 6 bases at J, leaving 6 bases unmatched. The CDR3 coding sequence is TGTGCCAGCAGTTACTCCCCAGGGGGCATCGCTGAAGCTTTCTTT. It specifies CASSYSPGGIAEAFF.

V and J are TRBV27 and TRBJ2-5; D is perhaps TRBD1 or TRBD2 (5 bases each). The ends were cut back, 3 bases at V and 5 bases at J, with 10 bases in the middle. This CDR3 is built from 13 residues. CDR1 MNHEY and CDR2 SMNVEV come from the germline V gene (reference sequence). The CDR3 DNA reads as TGTGCCAGCAGTTTTTCCGGGACGGAGACCCAGTACTTC. As protein: CASSFSGTETQYF.

The chain couples TRBV10-3 to TRBJ2-2; D is uncertain. In germline, CDR1 is ENHRY, CDR2 SYGVKD. The CDR3 has 13 residues. V lost 0 bases, J lost 7 bases, and 6 bases lay in between. CDR3 amino acids: CAISESVGGELFF. CDR3 bases: TGTGCCATCAGTGAGTCGGTGGGCGGGGAGCTGTTTTTT.

The chain has TRBV4-2 and TRBJ2-1; weak D call: TRBD1 (6 bases). Germline CDR1 and CDR2: LGHNA and YNFKEQ. Trimming shortened V by 1 base and J by 2 bases, and 6 bases separated the two germline ends. The CDR3 loop spans 14 amino acids. CDR3 residues: CASSQGQAYNEQFF. In nucleotides, the CDR3 is TGTGCCAGCAGCCAAGGACAGGCCTACAATGAGCAGTTCTTC.

The chain carries TRBV5-6 and TRBJ2-7; D is ambiguous. V was trimmed by 4 bases and J by 1 base, leaving 15 bases between them. Germline CDR1 and CDR2: SGHDT and YYEEEE. This CDR3 has 15 residues. This chain's CDR3 is CASSPPGLLSYEQYF. DNA of the CDR3: TGTGCCAGCAGCCCACCTGGGTTGTTGTCCTACGAGCAGTACTTC.

This clone was counted between two and nine times. The genes are TRBV28 and TRBJ1-1; D is possibly TRBD1 (6 bases). V lost 6 bases and J 3 bases, leaving 8 bases between the germline ends. This CDR3 is 12 amino acids long. Germline CDR1 is MDHEN and CDR2 is SYDVKM. CDR3 bases: TGTGCCAGCAGCGACAGGTACACTGAAGCTTTCTTT. This translates into CASSDRYTEAFF.

This clone was picked up one time. The chain combines TRBV18 with TRBJ1-4; D is unresolved. V was pared by 2 bases and J by 8 bases, with 15 bases between. Germline assignment: CDR1 KGHSH and CDR2 LQKENI. The CDR3 is made up of 15 amino acids. The chain's CDR3 is CASSPEISPGEKLFF. Here the CDR3 DNA reads TGTGCCAGCTCACCAGAGATCTCGCCGGGGGAAAAACTGTTTTTT. The variable domain in full, with the rest retrieved from reference TRBV18 and TRBJ1-4, is NAGVMQNPRHLVRRRGQEARLRCSPMKGHSHVYWYRQLPEEGLKFMVYLQKENIIDESGMPKERFSAEFPKEGPSILRIQQVVRGDSAAYFCASSPEISPGEKLFFGSGTQLSVL.

This chain joins TRBV7-9 and TRBJ1-4; 9 bases are a match to TRBD1. This CDR3 has 14 residues. Germline loops: CDR1 SEHNR, CDR2 FQNEAQ (reference sequence). V lost 1 base, J lost 10 bases, and 4 bases stayed unmatched. Written as DNA, the CDR3 is TGTGCCAGCAGCTTAGAAGGGACAGGGAGAAAACTGTTTTTT. Translation: CASSLEGTGRKLFF.

This clone turned up a few times. The V and J genes are TRBV5-5 and TRBJ2-2; D remains ambiguous. The V gene's germline CDR1 is SGHKS and CDR2 YYEKEE (reference sequence). Trimming took off 4 bases at V and 17 bases at J, with 18 bases between the two ends. This CDR3 contains 12 residues. CDR3 loop: CASSQSMAIPFF. The DNA for the CDR3 is TGTGCCAGCAGCCAATCGATGGCTATTCCCTTTTTT.